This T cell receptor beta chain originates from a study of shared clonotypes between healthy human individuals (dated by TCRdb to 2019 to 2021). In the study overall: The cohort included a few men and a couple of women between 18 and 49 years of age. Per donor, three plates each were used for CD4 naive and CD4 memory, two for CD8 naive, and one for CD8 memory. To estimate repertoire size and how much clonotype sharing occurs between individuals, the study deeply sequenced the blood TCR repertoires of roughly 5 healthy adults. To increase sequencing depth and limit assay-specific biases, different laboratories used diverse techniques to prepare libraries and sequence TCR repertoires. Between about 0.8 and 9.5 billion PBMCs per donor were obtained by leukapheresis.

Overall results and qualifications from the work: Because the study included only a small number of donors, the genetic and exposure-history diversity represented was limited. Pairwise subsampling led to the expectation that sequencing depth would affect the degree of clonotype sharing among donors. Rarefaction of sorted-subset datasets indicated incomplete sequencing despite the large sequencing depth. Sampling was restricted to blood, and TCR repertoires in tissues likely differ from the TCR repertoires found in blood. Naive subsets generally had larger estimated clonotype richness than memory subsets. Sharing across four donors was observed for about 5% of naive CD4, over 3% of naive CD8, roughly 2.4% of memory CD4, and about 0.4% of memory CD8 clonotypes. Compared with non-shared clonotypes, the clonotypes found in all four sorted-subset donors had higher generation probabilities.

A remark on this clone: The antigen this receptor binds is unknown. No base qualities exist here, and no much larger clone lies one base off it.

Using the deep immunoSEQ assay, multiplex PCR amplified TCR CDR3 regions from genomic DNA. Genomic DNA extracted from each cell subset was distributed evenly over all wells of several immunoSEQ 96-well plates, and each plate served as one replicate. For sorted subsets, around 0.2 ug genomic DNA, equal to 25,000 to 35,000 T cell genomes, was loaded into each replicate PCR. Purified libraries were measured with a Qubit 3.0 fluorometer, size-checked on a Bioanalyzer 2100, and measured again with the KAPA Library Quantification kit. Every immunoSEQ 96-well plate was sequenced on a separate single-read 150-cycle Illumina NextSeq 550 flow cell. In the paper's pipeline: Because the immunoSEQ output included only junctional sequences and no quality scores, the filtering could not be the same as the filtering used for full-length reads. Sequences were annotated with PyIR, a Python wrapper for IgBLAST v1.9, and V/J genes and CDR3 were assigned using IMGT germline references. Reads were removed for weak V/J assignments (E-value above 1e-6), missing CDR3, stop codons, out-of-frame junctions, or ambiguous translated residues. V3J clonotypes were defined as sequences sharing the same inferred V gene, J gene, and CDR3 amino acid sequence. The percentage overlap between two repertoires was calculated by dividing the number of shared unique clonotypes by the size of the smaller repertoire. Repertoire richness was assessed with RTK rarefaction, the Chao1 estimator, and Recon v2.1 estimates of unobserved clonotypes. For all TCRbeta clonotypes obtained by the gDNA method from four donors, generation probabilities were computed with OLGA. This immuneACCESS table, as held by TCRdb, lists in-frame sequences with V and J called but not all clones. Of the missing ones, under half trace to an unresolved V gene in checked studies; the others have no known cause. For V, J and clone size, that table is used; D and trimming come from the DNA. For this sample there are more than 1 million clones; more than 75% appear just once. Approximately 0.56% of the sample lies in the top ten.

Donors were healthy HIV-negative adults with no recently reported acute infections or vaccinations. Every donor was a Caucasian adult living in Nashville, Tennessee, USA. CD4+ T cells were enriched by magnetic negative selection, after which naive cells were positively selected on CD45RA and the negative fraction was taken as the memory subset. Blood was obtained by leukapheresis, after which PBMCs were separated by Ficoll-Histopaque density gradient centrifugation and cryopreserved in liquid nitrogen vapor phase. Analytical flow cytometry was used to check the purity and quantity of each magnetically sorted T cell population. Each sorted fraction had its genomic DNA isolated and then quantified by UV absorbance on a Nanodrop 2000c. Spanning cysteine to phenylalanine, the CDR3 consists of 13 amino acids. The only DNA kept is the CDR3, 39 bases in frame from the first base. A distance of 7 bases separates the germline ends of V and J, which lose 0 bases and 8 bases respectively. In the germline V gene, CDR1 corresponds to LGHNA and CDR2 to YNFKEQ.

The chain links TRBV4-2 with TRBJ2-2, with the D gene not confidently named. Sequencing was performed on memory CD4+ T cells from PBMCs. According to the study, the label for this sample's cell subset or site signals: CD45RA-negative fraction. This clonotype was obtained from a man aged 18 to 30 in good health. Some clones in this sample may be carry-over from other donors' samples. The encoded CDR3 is CASSQERGGELFF. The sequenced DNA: TGTGCCAGCAGCCAAGAAAGAGGAGGGGAGCTGTTTTTT.